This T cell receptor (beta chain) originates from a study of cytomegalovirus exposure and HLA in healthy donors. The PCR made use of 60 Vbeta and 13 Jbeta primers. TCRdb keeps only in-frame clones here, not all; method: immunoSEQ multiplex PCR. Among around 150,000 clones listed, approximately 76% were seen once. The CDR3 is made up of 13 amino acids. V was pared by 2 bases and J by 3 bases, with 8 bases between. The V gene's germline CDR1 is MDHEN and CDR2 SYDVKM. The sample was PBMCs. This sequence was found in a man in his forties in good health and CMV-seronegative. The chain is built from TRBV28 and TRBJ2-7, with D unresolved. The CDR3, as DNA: TGTGCCAGCAGTTTAAGGCTAGGCTACGAGCAGTACTTC. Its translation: CASSLRLGYEQYF.